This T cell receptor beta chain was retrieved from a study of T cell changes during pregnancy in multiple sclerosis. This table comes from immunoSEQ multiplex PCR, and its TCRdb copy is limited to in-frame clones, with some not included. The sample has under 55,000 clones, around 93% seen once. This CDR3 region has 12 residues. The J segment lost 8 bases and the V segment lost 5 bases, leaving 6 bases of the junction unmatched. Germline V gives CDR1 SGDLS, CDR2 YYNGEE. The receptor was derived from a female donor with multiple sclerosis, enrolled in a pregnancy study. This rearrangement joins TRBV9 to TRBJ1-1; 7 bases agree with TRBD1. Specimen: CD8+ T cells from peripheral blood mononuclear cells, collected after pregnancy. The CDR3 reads CASRSTGLEAFF. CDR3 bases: TGTGCCAGCAGATCGACAGGGCTAGAAGCTTTCTTT.